There are a few counts of the clone carrying this TCR beta chain. Its antigen is not identified. The data originate from a study of T cells after yellow fever vaccination. The study's findings and limits: Weaker, the secondary response peaked sooner, at day 5 versus 15.

CDR1 and CDR2 from the germline V gene are SGHVS and FNYEAQ. The V end was cut by 6 bases, the J end by 8 bases, with 19 bases between. The length of the CDR3 is 15 residues. Using its own MiXCR run on the 5' RACE reads, TCRdb lists one record per CDR3 protein. The sample consists of about 400,000 distinct CDR3 sequences, more than 9% of them appearing once. The rearrangement links TRBV7-6 to TRBJ1-4; no clear D. The sequencing here drew on PBMCs, taken on the day of the first yellow fever vaccination. The receptor was derived from a man aged 18 to 29 who received the YFV17D yellow fever vaccine. The DNA for the CDR3 is TGTGCCAGCAGTCTCTCGACCTTAGAGGGAGAAAAACTGTTTTTT. The encoded protein is CASSLSTLEGEKLFF. The full variable domain, completed using reference TRBV7-6 and TRBJ1-4, is GAGVSQSPRYKVTKRGQDVALRCDPISGHVSLYWYRQALGQGPEFLTYFNYEAQQDKSGLPNDRFSAERPEGSISTLTIQRTEQRDSAMYRCASSLSTLEGEKLFFGSGTQLSVL.